Listed below are T cell receptor beta chains from one sample, sequenced in a study of blood T cell repertoires in COVID-19. The data were produced by immunoSEQ multiplex PCR, yet TCRdb's version contains in-frame clones alone and is incomplete. The sample shows approximately 100,000 clones, 80% to 90% of them seen only once. Sequenced sample: peripheral blood. Every receptor here comes from a human donor in a cohort sampled during active COVID-19. Both conserved end residues are part of each CDR3. The order of the fields is V gene, D gene, J gene, clone size, CDR3 DNA, CDR3 protein. A D gene is named only where the DNA matches it firmly. Clone sizes are given selectively: once, few, many, or a class where the clone is expanded.

TRBV7-3	.	TRBJ1-1	few	TGTGCCAGCAGCCCCCAGCCAGGGGTCACTGAAGCTTTCTTT	CASSPQPGVTEAFF
TRBV28	.	TRBJ1-6	.	TGTGCCAGCAGTTTATCAGGATTCAGGGCTTTGAGCTCCTATAATTCACCCCTCCACTTT	CASSLSGFRALSSYNSPLHF
TRBV7-9	.	TRBJ2-7	few	TGTGCCAGCAGCTTAGGCAGGATCGGCGAGCAGTACTTC	CASSLGRIGEQYF
TRBV4-3	TRBD1	TRBJ2-7	.	TGCGCCAGCAGCCGAGGACAGGGGGGGACCTACGAGCAGTACTTC	CASSRGQGGTYEQYF
TRBV28	.	TRBJ2-3	.	TGTGCCAGCAGTACCCATCTAGCCGACACAGATACGCAGTATTTT	CASSTHLADTDTQYF
TRBV6-6	TRBD2	TRBJ2-3	.	TGTGCCACCGCGCGCGGGGGAGGTAGGACAGATACGCAGTATTTT	CATARGGGRTDTQYF
TRBV9	.	TRBJ2-2	.	TGTGCCAGCAGCGTAGGAACCCGGTCAGGGGAGCTGTTTTTT	CASSVGTRSGELFF
TRBV6-2/TRBV6-3	TRBD1	TRBJ2-5	.	TGTGCCAGCAGTCAGCTCCGGGACAGGGGGCGGGAGACCCAGTACTTC	CASSQLRDRGRETQYF
TRBV27	TRBD1	TRBJ1-1	.	TGTGCCACTCACGGGACAGCGAACACTGAAGCTTTCTTT	CATHGTANTEAFF
TRBV5-1	.	TRBJ1-1	.	TGCGCCAGCAGCTCATATACCCGGGAGACTGAAGCTTTCTTT	CASSSYTRETEAFF
TRBV6-1	TRBD1	TRBJ2-2	.	TGTGCCAGCAGTGAAGTGGGCAGGGGGACCGGGGAGCTGTTTTTT	CASSEVGRGTGELFF
TRBV3-1/TRBV3-2	.	TRBJ2-7	.	TGTGCCAGCAGCCAAGGAGGTCCAGGGCCCTACGAGCAGTACTTC	CASSQGGPGPYEQYF
TRBV27	TRBD1	TRBJ2-3	.	TGTGCCAGCAGTATAGGACAGGGAAGGGCAGATACGCAGTATTTT	CASSIGQGRADTQYF
TRBV27	.	TRBJ1-1	.	TGTGCCAGCAGTTACGATCCGGGCACTGAAGCTTTCTTT	CASSYDPGTEAFF
TRBV5-6	TRBD1	TRBJ2-7	.	TGTGCCAGCAGCTTGGTTAGGGGACAGGGGTCCTACGAGCAGTACTTC	CASSLVRGQGSYEQYF
TRBV19	.	TRBJ2-7	once	TGTGCCAGTAGTATAGACCCAAACTCCTACGAGCAGTACTTC	CASSIDPNSYEQYF
TRBV7-2	TRBD2	TRBJ2-7	.	TGTGCCAGCAGCTTAGTGCCTAGCGGAGCTTACGAGCAGTACTTC	CASSLVPSGAYEQYF
TRBV20-1	.	TRBJ2-7	.	TGCAGTGCTAGTCAATACGGGACCTACGAGCAGTACTTC	CSASQYGTYEQYF
TRBV27	.	TRBJ2-7	.	TGTGCCAGCAGTTTATTTTTGGGGCAGGTTGCCTACGAGCAGTACTTC	CASSLFLGQVAYEQYF
TRBV9	.	TRBJ2-5	.	TGTGCCAGCAGCCTCTCCGGGACTGCGGAGACCCAGTACTTC	CASSLSGTAETQYF
TRBV4-3	.	TRBJ2-7	.	TGCGCCAGCAGCCAGACCAGGGTGTCCGAGCAGTACTTC	CASSQTRVSEQYF
TRBV27	.	TRBJ2-1	.	TGTGCCAGCGGGAGGAGTGGGAGTGGGAATGAGCAGTTCTTC	CASGRSGSGNEQFF
TRBV5-1	TRBD1	TRBJ2-3	.	TGCGCCAGCAGCTTGGCCGGGACAGGGGTAATTGATACGCAGTATTTT	CASSLAGTGVIDTQYF
TRBV12-3/TRBV12-4	.	TRBJ2-1	.	TGTGCCAGCAGTTTCACGGGGGATGAGCAGTTCTTC	CASSFTGDEQFF
TRBV11-3	TRBD2	TRBJ2-3	.	TGTGCCAGCAGCCTCTCTAGCGGGGGGGCGATTGATACGCAGTATTTT	CASSLSSGGAIDTQYF
TRBV7-2	TRBD1	TRBJ1-4	.	TGTGCCAGCAGCATAACAGGGGGCAGGGGGGAAAAACTGTTTTTT	CASSITGGRGEKLFF
TRBV5-4	.	TRBJ1-6	.	TGTGCCAGCAGCTGGGGGGGTCTCGGGACTACCTATTCACCCCTCCACTTT	CASSWGGLGTTYSPLHF
TRBV6-6	TRBD2	TRBJ2-2	once	TGTGCCAGCAGCCAGCGGGGCGCCCATAACGCCGGGGAGCTGTTTTTT	CASSQRGAHNAGELFF
TRBV2	.	TRBJ2-3	.	TGTGCCAGCAGTGCGGACACAGGGTTTAGCACAGATACGCAGTATTTT	CASSADTGFSTDTQYF
TRBV4-3	.	TRBJ2-2	.	TGCGCCAGCAGCCAATATACGAACACCGGGGAGCTGTTTTTT	CASSQYTNTGELFF
TRBV6-5	.	TRBJ2-5	.	TGTGCCAGCAGTTACTCCACGGGGGGCGGGGAGACCCAGTACTTC	CASSYSTGGGETQYF
TRBV6-2/TRBV6-3	TRBD2	TRBJ2-3	.	TGTGCCAGCAGTTACTCGGGGACTAGCGGCTTCACAGATACGCAGTATTTT	CASSYSGTSGFTDTQYF
TRBV7-9	.	TRBJ2-6	.	TGTGCCAGCAGCTTAGACTCAGGGGCCAACGTCCTGACTTTC	CASSLDSGANVLTF
TRBV2	.	TRBJ1-2	.	TGTGCCAGCAGGGCGTTAGGAGGGGTCTATGGCTACACCTTC	CASRALGGVYGYTF
TRBV28	TRBD2	TRBJ2-3	.	TGTGCCAGCCCTAGCGGGAGGGCCGTAACAGATACGCAGTATTTT	CASPSGRAVTDTQYF
TRBV5-1	TRBD1	TRBJ2-6	.	TGCGCCAGCTACCCGGACAGGGTGTCTGGGGCCAACGTCCTGACTTTC	CASYPDRVSGANVLTF
TRBV28	.	TRBJ1-1	.	TGTGCCAGCAGCTCGGTAGTGGGGTTCAGAGGGACTGAAGCTTTCTTT	CASSSVVGFRGTEAFF
TRBV6-5	TRBD2	TRBJ2-7	.	TGTGCCAGCAGTTACGGGTCCGGGAGGAGCTCCTACGAGCAGTACTTC	CASSYGSGRSSYEQYF
TRBV4-3	.	TRBJ2-7	.	TGCGCCAGCACAAACGGGGGGGGGTCCGGACAGGTCTCCTACGAGCAGTACTTC	CASTNGGGSGQVSYEQYF
TRBV5-1	TRBD1	TRBJ1-2	.	TGCGCCAGCAGCTCCGGACAGGGGGGGGCTAACTATGGCTACACCTTC	CASSSGQGGANYGYTF
TRBV20-1	.	TRBJ1-2	.	TGCAGTGCTGAGGACATTGGCTACACCTTC	CSAEDIGYTF
TRBV27	TRBD1	TRBJ1-2	.	TGTGCCAGCAAGTTTAATCGACAGGGGCCCTATGGCTACACCTTC	CASKFNRQGPYGYTF
TRBV4-1	TRBD2	TRBJ2-1	.	TGCGCCAGCACCTCCAGAGATAGCGGGAGTTGGAATGAGCAGTTCTTC	CASTSRDSGSWNEQFF
TRBV4-1	.	TRBJ1-1	.	TGCGCCAGCAGCCAAGAAGTAGGGGGGAACACTGAAGCTTTCTTT	CASSQEVGGNTEAFF
TRBV9	.	TRBJ2-7	.	TGTGCCAGCAGCGTTAGCGGCCGGGGCTACGAGCAGTACTTC	CASSVSGRGYEQYF
TRBV28	.	TRBJ2-7	.	TGTGCCAGCAGCCGTACGGAGCCGTACGAGCAGTACTTC	CASSRTEPYEQYF